A single sample gave rise to the 3 T cell receptor beta chains below, sequenced in a study of cytomegalovirus exposure and HLA in healthy donors. The PCR had 60 Vbeta and 13 Jbeta primers. Using immunoSEQ multiplex PCR, the repertoire was profiled, and TCRdb retains in-frame clones only, with some absent. Of roughly 180,000 clones in the sample, roughly 74% were seen once. Sequenced: PBMCs. The receptors originated from a female donor in good health and CMV-seronegative.

The gene calls are TRBV4-1 and TRBJ1-5; 8 bases are shared with TRBD1. With 4 bases clipped from V and 2 bases from J, the junction kept 10 bases outside the gene matches. Germline CDR1 is MGHRA and CDR2 is YSYEKL. This CDR3 contains 17 residues. CDR3 nucleotides: TGCGCCAGCAGCCGATCGGGCAGGGGGCTTGGCAATCAGCCCCAGCATTTT. It translates to CASSRSGRGLGNQPQHF.

CDR3 in amino acids: CAWGPRRGRVTF. CDR3 nucleotides: TGTGCCTGGGGGCCCCGGAGGGGTAGGGTCACCTTC. J is TRBJ1-2 and V is TRBV30; D is perhaps TRBD1 (5 bases). This CDR3 has 12 amino acids. The V and J ends lost 5 bases and 13 bases respectively, with 20 bases between them. Germline assignment: CDR1 GTSNPN and CDR2 SVGIG (reference sequence).

The chain carries TRBV6-6 and TRBJ1-1, with a weak D call TRBD1 (6 bases). CDR3 length equals 15 residues. The germline CDR1 and CDR2 sequences are MNHNY and SVGAGI (reference sequence). The V end was cut by 2 bases, the J end by 1 base, with 11 bases between. In DNA form, the CDR3 reads TGTGCCAGCAGTTACGGGTTGGGACAGAACACTGAAGCTTTCTTT. This codes for CASSYGLGQNTEAFF.